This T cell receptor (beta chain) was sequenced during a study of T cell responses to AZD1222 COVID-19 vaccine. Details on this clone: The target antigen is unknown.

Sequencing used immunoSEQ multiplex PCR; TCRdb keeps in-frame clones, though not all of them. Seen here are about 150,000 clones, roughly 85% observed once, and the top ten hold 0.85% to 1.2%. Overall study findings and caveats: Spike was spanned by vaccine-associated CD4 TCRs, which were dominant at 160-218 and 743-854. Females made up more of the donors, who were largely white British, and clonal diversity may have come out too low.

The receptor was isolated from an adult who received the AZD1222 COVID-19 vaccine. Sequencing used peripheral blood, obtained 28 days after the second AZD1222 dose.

CDR3 sequence reads: CASSLVGTVPYGYTF. The CDR3 DNA reads TGTGCCAGCAGCTTGGTCGGGACGGTTCCCTATGGCTACACCTTC. This chain connects TRBV5-5 to TRBJ1-2, with a tentative D call TRBD1 (5 bases). V lost 0 bases, J lost 4 bases, and 13 bases lay in between. The CDR3 loop spans 15 amino acids. CDR1 and CDR2 (germline): SGHKS, YYEKEE (reference sequence). Full variable domain (remainder filled in from reference TRBV5-5 and TRBJ1-2): DAGVTQSPTHLIKTRGQQVTLRCSPISGHKSVSWYQQVLGQGPQFIFQYYEKEERGRGNFPDRFSARQFPNYSSELNVNALLLGDSALYLCASSLVGTVPYGYTFGSGTRLTVV.